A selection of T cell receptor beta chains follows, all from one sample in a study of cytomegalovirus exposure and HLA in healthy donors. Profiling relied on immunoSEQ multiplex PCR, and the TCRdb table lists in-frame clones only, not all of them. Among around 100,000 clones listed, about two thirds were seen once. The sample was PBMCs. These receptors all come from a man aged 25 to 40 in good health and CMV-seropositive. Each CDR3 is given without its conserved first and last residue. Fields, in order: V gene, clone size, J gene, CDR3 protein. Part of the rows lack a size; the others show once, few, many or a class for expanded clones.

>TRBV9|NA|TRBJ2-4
ASSVGTGGKNIQY
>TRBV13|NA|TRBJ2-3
ASSFAHGAGPDSTDTQY
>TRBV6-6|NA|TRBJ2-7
ASRISTGPGEQY
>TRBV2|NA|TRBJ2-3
ASSEAKVRAGTDTQY
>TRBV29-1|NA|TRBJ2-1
SVLNPPDSYNEQF
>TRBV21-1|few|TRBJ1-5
ASSKEEAGVAYSNQPQH
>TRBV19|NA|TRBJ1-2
ASSINGMGGYT
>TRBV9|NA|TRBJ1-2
ASSVSAAGRTRDGYT
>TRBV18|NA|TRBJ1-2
ASSPGQGVWNGYT
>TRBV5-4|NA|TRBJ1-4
AWGTGKNEKLF
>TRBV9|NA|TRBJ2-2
ASSVGRGSVSGELF
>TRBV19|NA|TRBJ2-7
ASSSDSGGSYEQY
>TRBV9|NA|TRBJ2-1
ASSVDGSGASYNEQF
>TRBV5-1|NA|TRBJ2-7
ASSSSTTGGPDEQY
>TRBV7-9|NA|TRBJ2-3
ASSPGQTTDTQY
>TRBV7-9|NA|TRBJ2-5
ASSLAVSQETQY
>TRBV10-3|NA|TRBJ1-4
AISQTGRTTNEKLF